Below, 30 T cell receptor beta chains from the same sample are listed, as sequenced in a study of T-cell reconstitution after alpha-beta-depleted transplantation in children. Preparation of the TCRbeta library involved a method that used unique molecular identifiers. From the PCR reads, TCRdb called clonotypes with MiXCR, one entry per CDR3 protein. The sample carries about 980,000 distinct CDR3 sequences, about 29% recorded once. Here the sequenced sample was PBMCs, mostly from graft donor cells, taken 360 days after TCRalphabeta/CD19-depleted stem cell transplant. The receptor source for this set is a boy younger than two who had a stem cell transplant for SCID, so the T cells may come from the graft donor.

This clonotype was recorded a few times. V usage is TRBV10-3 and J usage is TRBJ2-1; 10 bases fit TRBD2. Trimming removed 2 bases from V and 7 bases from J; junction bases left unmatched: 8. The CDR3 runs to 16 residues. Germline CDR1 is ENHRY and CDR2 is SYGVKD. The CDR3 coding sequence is TGTGCCATCAGTGAGGGGAGCGGGGGGGCTTCAAATGAGCAGTTCTTC. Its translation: CAISEGSGGASNEQFF.

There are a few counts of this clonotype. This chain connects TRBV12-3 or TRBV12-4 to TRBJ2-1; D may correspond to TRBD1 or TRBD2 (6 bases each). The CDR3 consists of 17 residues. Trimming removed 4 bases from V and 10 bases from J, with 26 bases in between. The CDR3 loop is CASSSPLQGGGQGEQFF. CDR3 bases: TGTGCCAGCAGTTCCCCCCTACAGGGAGGAGGTCAAGGGGAGCAGTTCTTC.

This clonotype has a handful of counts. Here the CDR3 reads CASSLPNEKLFF. In DNA, the CDR3 is TGTGCCAGCAGTTTACCTAATGAAAAACTGTTTTTT. The chain has TRBV27 and TRBJ1-4; D remains ambiguous. Deletions cut 2 bases from V and 3 bases from J, with 1 base between. The CDR3 loop spans 12 amino acids. Germline V gives CDR1 MNHEY, CDR2 SMNVEV (reference sequence).

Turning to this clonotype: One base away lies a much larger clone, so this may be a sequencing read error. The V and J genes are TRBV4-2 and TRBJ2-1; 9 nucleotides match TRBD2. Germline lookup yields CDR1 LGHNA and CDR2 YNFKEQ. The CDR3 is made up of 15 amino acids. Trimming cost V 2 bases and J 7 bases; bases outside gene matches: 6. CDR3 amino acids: CASSQHRLAVNEQFF. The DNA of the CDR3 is TGTGCCAGCAGCCAACATAGACTAGCGGTTAATGAGCAGTTCTTC.

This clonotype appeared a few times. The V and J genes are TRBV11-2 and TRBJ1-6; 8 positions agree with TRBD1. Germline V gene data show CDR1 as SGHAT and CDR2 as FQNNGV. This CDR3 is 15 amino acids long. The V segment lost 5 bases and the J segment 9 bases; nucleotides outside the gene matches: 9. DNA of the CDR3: TGTGCCAGCAGCAACGACAGGGGAGGAGGTTCACCCCTCCACTTT. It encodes CASSNDRGGGSPLHF.

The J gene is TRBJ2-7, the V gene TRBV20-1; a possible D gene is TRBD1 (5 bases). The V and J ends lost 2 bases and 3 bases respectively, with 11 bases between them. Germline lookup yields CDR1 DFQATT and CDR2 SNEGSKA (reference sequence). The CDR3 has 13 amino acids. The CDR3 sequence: CSARNTQGYEQYF. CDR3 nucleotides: TGCAGTGCTAGAAACACCCAGGGCTACGAGCAGTACTTC.

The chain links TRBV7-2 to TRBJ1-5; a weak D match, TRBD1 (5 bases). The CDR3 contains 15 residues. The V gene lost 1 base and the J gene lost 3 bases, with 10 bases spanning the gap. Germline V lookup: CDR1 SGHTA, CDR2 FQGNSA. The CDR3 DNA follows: TGTGCCAGCAGCTTAGGGGGCGGAAACAATCAGCCCCAGCATTTT. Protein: CASSLGGGNNQPQHF.

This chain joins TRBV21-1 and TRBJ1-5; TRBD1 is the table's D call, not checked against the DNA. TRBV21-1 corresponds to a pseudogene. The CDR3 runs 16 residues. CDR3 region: CASSLRGVPCNQPQHF. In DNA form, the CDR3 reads TGTGCCAGCAGCTTAAGAGGGGTCCCATGCAATCAGCCCCAGCATTTT.

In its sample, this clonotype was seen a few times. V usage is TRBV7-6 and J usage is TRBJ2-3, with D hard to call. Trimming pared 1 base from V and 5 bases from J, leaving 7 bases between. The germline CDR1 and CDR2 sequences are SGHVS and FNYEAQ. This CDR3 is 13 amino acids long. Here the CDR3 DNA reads TGTGCCAGCAGCTTAGAGCGACTAGATACGCAGTATTTT. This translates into CASSLERLDTQYF.

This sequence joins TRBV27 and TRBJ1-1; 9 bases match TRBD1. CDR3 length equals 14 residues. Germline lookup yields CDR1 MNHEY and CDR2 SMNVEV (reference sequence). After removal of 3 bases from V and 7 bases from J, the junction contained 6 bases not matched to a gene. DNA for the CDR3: TGTGCCAGCAGTTTTCAAACAGGGGGCGGTGAAGCTTTCTTT. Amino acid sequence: CASSFQTGGGEAFF.

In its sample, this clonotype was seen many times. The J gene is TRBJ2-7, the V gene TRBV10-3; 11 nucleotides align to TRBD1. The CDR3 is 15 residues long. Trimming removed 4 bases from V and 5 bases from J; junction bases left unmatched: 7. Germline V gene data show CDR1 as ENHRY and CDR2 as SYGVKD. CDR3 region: CAISGPGQGGNEQYF. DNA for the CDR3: TGTGCCATCAGTGGGCCGGGACAGGGGGGGAACGAGCAGTACTTC.

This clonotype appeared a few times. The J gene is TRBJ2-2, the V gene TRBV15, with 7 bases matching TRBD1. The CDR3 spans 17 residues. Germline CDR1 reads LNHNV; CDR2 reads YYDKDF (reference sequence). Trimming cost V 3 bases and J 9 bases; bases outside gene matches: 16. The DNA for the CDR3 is TGTGCCACCAGCAGCTACATCGGGATCCAAGGGGGCCGGGAGCTGTTTTTT. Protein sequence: CATSSYIGIQGGRELFF.

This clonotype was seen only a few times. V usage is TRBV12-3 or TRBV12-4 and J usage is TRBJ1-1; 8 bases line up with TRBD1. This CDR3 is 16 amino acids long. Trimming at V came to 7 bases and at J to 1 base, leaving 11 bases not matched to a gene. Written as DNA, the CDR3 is TGTGCCAGCACCCGACAGGGGAGACGTGCGAACACTGAAGCTTTCTTT. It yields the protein CASTRQGRRANTEAFF.

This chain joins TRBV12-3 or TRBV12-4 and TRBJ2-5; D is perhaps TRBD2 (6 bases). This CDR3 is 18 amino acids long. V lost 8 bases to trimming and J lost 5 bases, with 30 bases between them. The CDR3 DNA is TGTGCCAGCGGTTCCCGTCGGCGGGGAGTAATCCGAGACGAGACCCAGTACTTC. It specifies CASGSRRRGVIRDETQYF.

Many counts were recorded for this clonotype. The CDR3 region is CASSHGPGQTYEQYF. The CDR3 DNA follows: TGTGCCAGCAGTCACGGACCGGGACAAACCTACGAGCAGTACTTC. The chain uses TRBV28 and TRBJ2-7; TRBD1 might be the D (6 bases). V was trimmed by 5 bases and J by 2 bases, leaving 16 bases between them. CDR1 and CDR2 (germline): MDHEN, SYDVKM. The CDR3 is made up of 15 amino acids. Looking up the rest from reference TRBV28 and TRBJ2-7 gives the full variable domain: DVKVTQSSRYLVKRTGEKVFLECVQDMDHENMFWYRQDPGLGLRLIYFSYDVKMKEKGDIPEGYSVSREKKERFSLILESASTNQTSMYLCASSHGPGQTYEQYFGPGTRLTVT.

The CDR3 region is CASSLMKNQPQHF. CDR3 DNA: TGTGCCAGCAGCTTAATGAAGAATCAGCCCCAGCATTTT. The chain recombines TRBV11-2 with TRBJ1-5; D is ambiguous. Germline V gene sequence: CDR1 SGHAT, CDR2 FQNNGV. This CDR3 comprises 13 residues. V was trimmed by 2 bases and J by 4 bases, leaving 6 bases between them.

DNA of the CDR3: TGTGCCAGCAGCTTAGCGGGGGGACGGAGCTCCTATAATTCACCCCTCCACTTT. This translates into CASSLAGGRSSYNSPLHF. The gene calls are TRBV11-1 and TRBJ1-6; D perhaps matches TRBD1 (5 bases). Per the germline V gene, CDR1 is SGHAT and CDR2 is FQDESV (reference sequence). The CDR3 totals 18 residues. V was trimmed by 0 bases and J by 0 bases, leaving 12 bases between them.

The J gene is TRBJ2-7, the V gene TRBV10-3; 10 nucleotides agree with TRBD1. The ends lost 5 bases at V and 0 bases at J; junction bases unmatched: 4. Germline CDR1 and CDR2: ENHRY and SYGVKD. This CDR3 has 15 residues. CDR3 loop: CAISPRDRGSYEQYF. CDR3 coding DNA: TGTGCCATCAGTCCCCGGGACAGGGGCTCCTACGAGCAGTACTTC.

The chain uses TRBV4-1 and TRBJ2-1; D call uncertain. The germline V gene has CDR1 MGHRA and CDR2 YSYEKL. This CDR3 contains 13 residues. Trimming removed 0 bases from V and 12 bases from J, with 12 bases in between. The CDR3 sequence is CASSQDARVLQFF. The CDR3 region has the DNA TGCGCCAGCAGCCAAGACGCTAGAGTGTTGCAGTTCTTC.

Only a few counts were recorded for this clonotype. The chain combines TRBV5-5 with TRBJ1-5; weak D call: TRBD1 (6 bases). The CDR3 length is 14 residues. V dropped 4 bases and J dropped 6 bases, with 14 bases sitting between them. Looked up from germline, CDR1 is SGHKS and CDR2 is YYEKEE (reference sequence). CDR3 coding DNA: TGTGCCAGCAGCCCTCGGGTAGGGGGTCAGCCCCAGCATTTT. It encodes CASSPRVGGQPQHF.

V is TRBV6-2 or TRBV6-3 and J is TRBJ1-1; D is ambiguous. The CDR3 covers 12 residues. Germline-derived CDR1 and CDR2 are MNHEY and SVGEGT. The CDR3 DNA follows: TGTGCTAGCCGAGAGGGATACACTGAAGCTTTCTTT. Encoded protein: CASREGYTEAFF.

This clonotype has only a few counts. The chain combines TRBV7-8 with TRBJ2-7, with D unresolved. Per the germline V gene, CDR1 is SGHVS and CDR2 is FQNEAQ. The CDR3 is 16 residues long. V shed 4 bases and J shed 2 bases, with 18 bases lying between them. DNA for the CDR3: TGTGCCAGCAGCTCGCGGCGTGGAGTAGTTACCTACGAGCAGTACTTC. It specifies CASSSRRGVVTYEQYF.

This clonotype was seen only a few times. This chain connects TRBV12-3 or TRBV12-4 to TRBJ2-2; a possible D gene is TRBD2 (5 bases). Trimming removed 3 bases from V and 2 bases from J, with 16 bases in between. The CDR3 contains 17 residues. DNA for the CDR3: TGTGCCAGCAGTTTGAGCCCTCCTAGCCCAAACACCGGGGAGCTGTTTTTT. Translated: CASSLSPPSPNTGELFF.

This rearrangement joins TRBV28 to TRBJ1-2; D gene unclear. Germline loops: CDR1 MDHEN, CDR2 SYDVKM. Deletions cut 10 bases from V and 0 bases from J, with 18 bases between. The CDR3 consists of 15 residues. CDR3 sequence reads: CATFGPGETNYGYTF. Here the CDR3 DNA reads TGTGCCACCTTCGGGCCCGGGGAAACTAACTATGGCTACACCTTC.

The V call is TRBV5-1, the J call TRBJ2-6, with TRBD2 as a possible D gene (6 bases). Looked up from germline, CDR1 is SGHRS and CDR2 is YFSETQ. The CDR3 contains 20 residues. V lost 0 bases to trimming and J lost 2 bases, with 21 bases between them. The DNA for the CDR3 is TGCGCCAGCAGCTTGGTTCATGCGGACTACCAACGTACTGGGGCCAACGTCCTGACTTTC. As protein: CASSLVHADYQRTGANVLTF.

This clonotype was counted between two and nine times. The CDR3 DNA reads TGTGCCAGCAGCCAAGCCTCCGGGGACAGACCGAACAATGAGCAGTTCTTC. Translating gives CASSQASGDRPNNEQFF. This sequence joins TRBV4-2 and TRBJ2-1; the match to TRBD1 covers 7 bases. CDR1 is LGHNA, CDR2 YNFKEQ, per germline. The CDR3 totals 17 residues. The V and J ends lost 1 base and 5 bases, in that order; junction bases with no gene match: 11.

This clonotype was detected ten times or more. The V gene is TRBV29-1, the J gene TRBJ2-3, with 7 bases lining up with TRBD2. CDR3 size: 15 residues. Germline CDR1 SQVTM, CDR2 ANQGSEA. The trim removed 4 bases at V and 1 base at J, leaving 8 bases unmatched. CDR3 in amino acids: CSVGYLAEGTDTQYF. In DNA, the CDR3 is TGCAGCGTTGGATATCTAGCGGAGGGCACAGATACGCAGTATTTT.

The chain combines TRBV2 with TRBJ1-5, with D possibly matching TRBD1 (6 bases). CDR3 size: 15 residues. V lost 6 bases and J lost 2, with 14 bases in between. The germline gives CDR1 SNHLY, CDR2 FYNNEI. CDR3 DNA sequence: TGTGCCAGCAGGCCACAGGGACTGGGCAATCAGCCCCAGCATTTT. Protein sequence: CASRPQGLGNQPQHF.

The CDR3 nucleotides read TGCGCCAGCAGCTTGGAGCACGAGCAGTACTTC. As protein: CASSLEHEQYF. This chain connects TRBV5-1 to TRBJ2-7; D is ambiguous. In germline, CDR1 is SGHRS, CDR2 YFSETQ. The ends were cut back, 0 bases at V and 5 bases at J, with 3 bases in the middle. The CDR3 extends over 11 amino acids.

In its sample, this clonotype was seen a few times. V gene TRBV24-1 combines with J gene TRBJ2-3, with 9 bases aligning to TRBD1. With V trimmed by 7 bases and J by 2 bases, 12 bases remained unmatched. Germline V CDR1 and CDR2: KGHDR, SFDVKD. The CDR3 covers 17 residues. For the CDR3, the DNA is TGTGCCACCAGCGCCGGGACAGGGATAGTCTCCACAGATACGCAGTATTTT. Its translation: CATSAGTGIVSTDTQYF.